This TCR beta chain was retrieved from a study of T cells after yellow fever vaccination. Points from the study as a whole: The presence of abundant clonotypes contaminating from the bulk population was possible in FACS-sorted repertoires. There was a small share of clonotypes that showed up in both the CD4 and CD8 compartments. The secondary T-cell response peaked on day 5, not day 15, but was weaker.

TCR cDNA, made by 5'RACE template switching, carried an added universal primer site and UMIs. TCRdb reprocessed the 5' RACE reads via MiXCR and lists one record per CDR3 protein. The profile shows hundreds of thousands of distinct CDR3 sequences, roughly an eighth of them singletons. About this clonotype itself: Its antigen remains unknown.

Between the trimmed V and J ends, which lost 4 bases and 6 bases, there was a span of 14 bases. CDR3 length equals 14 residues. Germline CDR1 SGHRS, CDR2 YFSETQ. Sequences were derived from CD4+ T cells sorted from PBMCs, sampled 15 days after the yellow fever booster vaccination. V usage is TRBV5-1 and J usage is TRBJ2-4; D is possibly TRBD2 (5 bases). This clonotype was obtained from a man aged 18 to 29 who received the YFV17D yellow fever vaccine. CDR3 loop: CASSPTGLGNIQYF. The DNA of the CDR3 is TGCGCCAGCAGCCCGACCGGACTGGGAAACATTCAGTACTTC. Together with reference TRBV5-1 and TRBJ2-4, the CDR3 gives the full variable domain: KAGVTQTPRYLIKTRGQQVTLSCSPISGHRSVSWYQQTPGQGLQFLFEYFSETQRNKGNFPGRFSGRQFSNSRSEMNVSTLELGDSALYLCASSPTGLGNIQYFGAGTRLSVL.